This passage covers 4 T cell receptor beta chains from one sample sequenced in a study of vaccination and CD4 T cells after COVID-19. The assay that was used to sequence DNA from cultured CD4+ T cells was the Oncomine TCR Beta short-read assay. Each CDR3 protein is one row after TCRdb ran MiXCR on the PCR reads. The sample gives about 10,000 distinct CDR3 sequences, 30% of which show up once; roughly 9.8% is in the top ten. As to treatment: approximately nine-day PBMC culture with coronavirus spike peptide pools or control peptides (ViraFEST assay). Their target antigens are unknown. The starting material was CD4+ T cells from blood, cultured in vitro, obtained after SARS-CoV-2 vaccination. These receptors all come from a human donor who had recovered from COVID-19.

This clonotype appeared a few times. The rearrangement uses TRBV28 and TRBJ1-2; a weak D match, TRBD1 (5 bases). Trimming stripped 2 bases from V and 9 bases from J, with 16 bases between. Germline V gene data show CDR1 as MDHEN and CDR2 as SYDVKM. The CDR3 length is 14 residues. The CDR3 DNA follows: TGTGCCAGCAGTTTACCGGGACCCTTGAGGAGCTACACCTTC. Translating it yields CASSLPGPLRSYTF.

The CDR3 DNA reads TGTGCCATCCGGAGTATTGGGCCCCGGGGCGAGCAGTACTTC. It encodes CAIRSIGPRGEQYF. The chain links TRBV19 to TRBJ2-7; a weak D match, TRBD2 (5 bases). The V gene lost 10 bases and the J gene lost 6 bases, with 22 bases spanning the gap. The CDR3 consists of 14 residues. The germline V gene encodes CDR1 LNHDA and CDR2 SQIVND (reference sequence). Variable domain in full (rest from reference TRBV19 and TRBJ2-7): DGGITQSPKYLFRKEGQNVTLSCEQNLNHDAMYWYRQDPGQGLRLIYYSQIVNDFQKGDIAEGYSVSREKKESFPLTVTSAQKNPTAFYLCAIRSIGPRGEQYFGPGTRLTVT.

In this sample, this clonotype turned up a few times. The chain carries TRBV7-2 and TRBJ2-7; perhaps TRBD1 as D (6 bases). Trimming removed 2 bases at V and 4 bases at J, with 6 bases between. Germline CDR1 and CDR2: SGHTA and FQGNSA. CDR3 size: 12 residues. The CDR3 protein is CASSLTGYEQYF. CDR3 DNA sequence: TGTGCCAGCAGCTTAACAGGGTACGAGCAGTACTTC.

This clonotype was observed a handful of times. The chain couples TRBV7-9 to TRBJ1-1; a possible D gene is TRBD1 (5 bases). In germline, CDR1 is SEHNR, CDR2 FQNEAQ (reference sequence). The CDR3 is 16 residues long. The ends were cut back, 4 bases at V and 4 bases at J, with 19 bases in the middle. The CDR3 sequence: CASSSLRGARGTEAFF. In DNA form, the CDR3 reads TGTGCCAGCAGCTCACTAAGGGGAGCTCGGGGCACTGAAGCTTTCTTT.